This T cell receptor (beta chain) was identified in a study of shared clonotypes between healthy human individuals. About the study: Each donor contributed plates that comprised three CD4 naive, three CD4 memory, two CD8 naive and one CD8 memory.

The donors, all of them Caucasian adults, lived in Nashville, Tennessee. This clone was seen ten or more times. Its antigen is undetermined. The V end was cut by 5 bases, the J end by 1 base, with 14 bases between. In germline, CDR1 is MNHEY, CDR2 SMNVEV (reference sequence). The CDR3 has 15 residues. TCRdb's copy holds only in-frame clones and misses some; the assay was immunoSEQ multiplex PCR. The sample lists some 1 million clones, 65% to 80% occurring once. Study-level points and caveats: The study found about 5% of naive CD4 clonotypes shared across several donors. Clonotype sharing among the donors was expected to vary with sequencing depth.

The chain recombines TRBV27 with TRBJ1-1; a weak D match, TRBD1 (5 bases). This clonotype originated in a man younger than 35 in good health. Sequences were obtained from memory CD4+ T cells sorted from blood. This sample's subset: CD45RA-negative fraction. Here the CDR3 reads CASSPTGRKNTEAFF. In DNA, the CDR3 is TGTGCCAGCAGTCCGACGGGACGTAAGAACACTGAAGCTTTCTTT.